This T cell receptor beta chain emerged from a study of cytotoxic CD8 clonotypes in ibrutinib-treated CLL. Study-wide findings and caveats: Treatment saw public clonotypes, which were uncommon, either contract or stay stable. Against age-matched healthy donors, baseline clonality ran higher and tracked circulating CD8+ T-cell counts.

Trimming took 1 base from V and 2 from J, leaving 13 bases between them. Germline values: CDR1 SGHDT, CDR2 YYEEEE. The CDR3 totals 15 residues. In regard to this clone: Its target is unknown.

With sequencing, the targeted depth ranged from 1 in 200,000 to 1 in 1 million T cells. Produced via immunoSEQ multiplex PCR; TCRdb's table is partial and in-frame only. In the table there are about 130,000 clones, roughly 83% of which are singletons. This chain uses TRBV5-6 with TRBJ2-7; tentative D call: TRBD1 (6 bases). This specimen was PBMCs, taken after 12 months of ibrutinib treatment. This sequence was found in a human donor with chronic lymphocytic leukemia. CDR3 in amino acids: CASSLFRDKTYEQYF. The CDR3 DNA sequence: TGTGCCAGCAGCTTGTTTAGGGACAAAACCTACGAGCAGTACTTC.